Below, 13 T cell receptor beta chains from the same sample are listed, as sequenced in a study of cytomegalovirus exposure and HLA in healthy donors (dated by TCRdb to the late 2010s). The library was made by the immunoSEQ multiplex PCR assay. The multiplex PCR relied on a mix of 60 forward primers for TCR Vbeta segments and 13 reverse primers for TCR Jbeta segments. TCRdb retrieved this table from immuneACCESS and kept in-frame rearrangements only. Not all clones are present; in checked studies, unresolved V genes account for under half, and no reason is known for the remainder. The sample data list about 130,000 clones, and 84% of these were observed just once. The ten largest clones take up 2% to 3% of the sample. The sequenced sample consisted of PBMCs. The receptors shown here come from a man between 50 and 59 years old in good health and CMV-seronegative.

This chain connects TRBV5-1 to TRBJ1-1; 8 nucleotides match TRBD1. Germline assignment: CDR1 SGHRS and CDR2 YFSETQ. The length of the CDR3 is 13 residues. The V and J ends lost 4 bases and 6 bases, in that order; junction bases with no gene match: 5. Here the CDR3 reads CASSTGGDAEAFF. DNA for the CDR3: TGCGCCAGCAGCACAGGGGGGGACGCTGAAGCTTTCTTT.

CDR3 sequence (DNA): TGTGCCAGCAGTACACAGGAGGGGACTGAAGCTTTCTTT. Translated: CASSTQEGTEAFF. This sequence joins TRBV6-5 and TRBJ1-1, with TRBD1 as a possible D gene (5 bases). The CDR3 is 13 amino acids. V dropped 5 bases and J dropped 5 bases, with 12 bases sitting between them. The V gene's germline CDR1 is MNHEY and CDR2 SVGAGI.

This clone was observed a single time. The V call is TRBV4-1, the J call TRBJ1-1, with TRBD1 as a possible D gene (5 bases). Germline CDR1 is MGHRA and CDR2 is YSYEKL. The CDR3 runs to 14 residues. Trimming took off 4 bases at V and 4 bases at J, with 13 bases between the two ends. The CDR3, as DNA: TGCGCCAGCAGCCTCCAGGGTTCCGGCACTGAAGCTTTCTTT. Translating gives CASSLQGSGTEAFF.

This chain links TRBV28 with TRBJ1-1; possibly TRBD1 for D (5 bases). Trimming pared 6 bases from V and 1 base from J, leaving 15 bases between. The CDR3 has 15 residues. Germline-derived CDR1 and CDR2 are MDHEN and SYDVKM. The CDR3: CASRPQAGGNTEAFF. The CDR3 DNA reads TGTGCCAGCAGGCCACAAGCCGGGGGGAACACTGAAGCTTTCTTT.

V gene TRBV10-3 combines with J gene TRBJ1-2; 8 positions match TRBD1. The CDR3 loop spans 14 amino acids. Germline lookup yields CDR1 ENHRY and CDR2 SYGVKD. J was trimmed by 4 bases and V by 5 bases; bases with no gene match: 6. Here the CDR3 DNA reads TGTGCCATCAGTCCACCGACAGGGGTCTATGGCTACACCTTC. This encodes CAISPPTGVYGYTF.

V usage is TRBV2 and J usage is TRBJ2-3; possible D gene TRBD2, 6 bases. With 4 bases removed from V and 4 bases from J, the gap between germline ends came to 12 bases. Germline CDR1 SNHLY, CDR2 FYNNEI. The CDR3 spans 14 residues. The CDR3: CASSGRLVADTQYF. For the CDR3, the DNA is TGTGCCAGCAGTGGCCGACTAGTCGCAGATACGCAGTATTTT.

J is TRBJ2-2 and V is TRBV29-1; D remains unclear. The CDR3 totals 12 residues. V was cut by 0 bases and J by 7 bases, with 6 bases left in between. Germline lookup yields CDR1 SQVTM and CDR2 ANQGSEA. The CDR3 DNA follows: TGCAGCGTTGAAGAACAAAGCGGGGAGCTGTTTTTT. It codes for CSVEEQSGELFF.

The chain's CDR3 is CASSLQGGIYEQYF. CDR3 in DNA: TGCGCCAGCAGCTTACAGGGGGGTATATACGAGCAGTACTTC. The chain uses TRBV5-1 and TRBJ2-7; 8 bases align to TRBD1. The germline V gene encodes CDR1 SGHRS and CDR2 YFSETQ. Unmatched junction bases numbered 5, after V lost 2 bases and J lost 4 bases. The CDR3 is made up of 14 amino acids. Full variable domain (missing parts from reference TRBV5-1 and TRBJ2-7): KAGVTQTPRYLIKTRGQQVTLSCSPISGHRSVSWYQQTPGQGLQFLFEYFSETQRNKGNFPGRFSGRQFSNSRSEMNVSTLELGDSALYLCASSLQGGIYEQYFGPGTRLTVT.

The chain recombines TRBV30 with TRBJ1-1; 9 bases map to TRBD1. Per germline, CDR1 GTSNPN and CDR2 SVGIG (reference sequence). The junction had 12 bases not matched to a gene; V was cut back by 2 bases and J by 5 bases. CDR3 length: 16 residues. Here the CDR3 DNA reads TGTGCCTGGAGTACCCGGTGGGGACAGGGAAGGACTGAAGCTTTCTTT. It specifies CAWSTRWGQGRTEAFF.

The chain joins TRBV28 to TRBJ1-2, with TRBD1 identical over 7 bases. The trim removed 6 bases at V and 0 bases at J, leaving 7 bases unmatched. The CDR3 loop spans 15 amino acids. CDR1 and CDR2 from the germline V gene are MDHEN and SYDVKM. The DNA of the CDR3 is TGTGCCAGCAGGACCGACCAGGGGGCTAACTATGGCTACACCTTC. The encoded protein is CASRTDQGANYGYTF.

The J gene is TRBJ2-5, the V gene TRBV2, with TRBD2 as a possible D gene (7 bases). Germline CDR1 SNHLY, CDR2 FYNNEI. CDR3 length: 15 residues. V was pared by 7 bases and J by 4 bases, with 19 bases between. The CDR3 sequence is CASTDGGGGGETQYF. CDR3 bases: TGTGCCAGCACGGATGGGGGCGGGGGAGGAGAGACCCAGTACTTC.

The rearrangement joins TRBV5-1 to TRBJ2-2; D not certain. The germline V and J ends were trimmed by 3 bases and 3 bases, with 12 bases remaining between them. This CDR3 is built from 15 residues. CDR1 SGHRS and CDR2 YFSETQ come from the germline V gene. This chain's CDR3 is CASSSTNLDTGELFF. CDR3 DNA: TGCGCCAGCAGCTCCACTAATTTGGACACCGGGGAGCTGTTTTTT.

The rearrangement links TRBV2 to TRBJ2-1; 7 bases are a match to TRBD1. With 7 bases clipped from V and 6 bases from J, the junction kept 12 bases outside the gene matches. The germline V gene has CDR1 SNHLY and CDR2 FYNNEI. CDR3 length: 15 residues. The CDR3 DNA reads TGTGCCAGCACCATGAGAGGACAGGTGATCAATGAGCAGTTCTTC. Its protein is CASTMRGQVINEQFF.